Listed below are T cell receptor beta chains from one sample, sequenced in a study of T cell repertoires in cytomegalovirus infection. TCRdb used MiXCR to reprocess the reads, holding one entry per CDR3 protein. Of around 430,000 distinct CDR3 sequences listed, roughly 43% are singletons. Which antigens these TCRs recognize remains unknown. Sample: cultured PBMCs, taken from culture after CMV antigen stimulation. The receptors come from a human donor in good health (CMV status not recorded). Some clones in this sample may be carry-over from other donors' samples. Each CDR3 is given with its conserved first and last residue. The D gene is left open where the match is weak. Some rows mark clone size as missing; the rest say once, few, many or name a class of expanded clone.

v_gene,abundance,j_gene,d_gene,CDR3aa,CDR3nt
TRBV9,few,TRBJ2-7,TRBD2,CASSASGTSGYEQYF,TGTGCCAGCAGCGCCTCGGGGACTAGCGGCTACGAGCAGTACTTC
TRBV7-2,many,TRBJ2-3,-,CASTRDSVPGTQYF,TGTGCCAGCACCAGGGACTCCGTCCCCGGTACGCAGTATTTT
TRBV7-2,-,TRBJ1-5,-,CASSLGVRQPQHF,TGTGCCAGCAGCCTAGGGGTGAGGCAGCCCCAGCATTTT
TRBV7-2,-,TRBJ2-5,-,CASSSRSVVQETQYF,TGTGCCAGCAGCTCCCGCAGCGTCGTACAAGAGACCCAGTACTTC
TRBV7-9,few,TRBJ1-3,-,CASSLDDRRVVIYF,TGTGCCAGCAGCTTAGACGACCGCCGGGTTGTCATATATTTT
TRBV24-1,-,TRBJ2-6,-,CATSDPTASGANVLTF,TGTGCCACCAGTGATCCGACGGCCTCTGGGGCCAACGTCCTGACTTTC
TRBV12-3/TRBV12-4,-,TRBJ1-6,-,CASSGTNSPLHF,TGTGCCAGCAGCGGGACTAATTCACCCCTCCACTTT
TRBV6-1,few,TRBJ1-6,-,CASRTGRSNSPLHF,TGTGCCAGCAGGACGGGACGATCTAATTCACCCCTCCACTTT
TRBV10-3,few,TRBJ2-3,-,CAISDRGPGEDTQYF,TGTGCCATCAGTGATCGGGGGCCCGGGGAAGATACGCAGTATTTT
TRBV4-3,-,TRBJ2-3,-,CASSHQAEAGTDTQYF,TGCGCCAGCAGCCATCAAGCGGAGGCGGGCACAGATACGCAGTATTTT
TRBV7-2,many,TRBJ2-2,TRBD2,CASSLVSGGGELFF,TGTGCCAGCAGCTTAGTTAGCGGGGGCGGGGAGCTGTTTTTT
TRBV6-6,-,TRBJ2-5,TRBD2,CASSYGASGGETQYF,TGTGCCAGCAGTTACGGGGCCTCGGGAGGGGAGACCCAGTACTTC
TRBV27,-,TRBJ2-5,TRBD1,CASSRGDLRTGPQETQYF,TGTGCCAGCAGTAGAGGGGATCTTCGGACAGGGCCCCAAGAGACCCAGTACTTC